The entry that follows covers one T cell receptor (beta chain) sequence. This entry belongs to a study of T cell changes during pregnancy in multiple sclerosis. Germline V lookup: CDR1 SGHRS, CDR2 YFSETQ. The V and J ends lost 0 bases and 3 bases respectively, with 10 bases between them. There are 14 residues in the CDR3. Some clones are missing from TCRdb's copy, which holds only in-frame ones; the method was immunoSEQ multiplex PCR. The sample lists around 80,000 clones, approximately 90% occurring once. The rearrangement uses TRBV5-1 and TRBJ2-7; D is possibly TRBD2 (6 bases). The sample in question was peripheral blood, obtained before pregnancy. The receptor's source is a female donor with multiple sclerosis, enrolled in a pregnancy study. The CDR3 DNA sequence: TGCGCCAGCAGCTTGGTCGGGAGCAGCTACGAGCAGTACTTC. It yields the protein CASSLVGSSYEQYF.